The clone carrying this T cell receptor beta chain was picked up many times. The CDR3 loop spans 12 amino acids. CDR1 SGHRS and CDR2 YFSETQ come from the germline V gene. The V and J ends lost 3 bases and 6 bases respectively, with 6 bases between them. Molecular barcoding with unique molecular identifiers was used for the TCRbeta library. TCRdb reanalysed the PCR reads using MiXCR and keeps one entry per CDR3 protein. Of hundreds of thousands of distinct CDR3 sequences in the sample, roughly 15% were seen once. This record belongs to a study of T-cell reconstitution after alpha-beta-depleted transplantation in children.

J is TRBJ2-2 and V is TRBV5-1; D call uncertain. The TCR was taken from a male patient younger than 18 who had a stem cell transplant for acute lymphoblastic leukemia, so the T cells may come from the graft donor. The source was PBMCs, mostly from graft donor cells, collected 360 days after TCRalphabeta/CD19-depleted stem cell transplant. CDR3 region: CASSWAPGELFF. CDR3 sequence (DNA): TGCGCCAGCAGCTGGGCGCCCGGGGAGCTGTTTTTT. The full variable domain, its missing parts supplied by reference TRBV5-1 and TRBJ2-2, is KAGVTQTPRYLIKTRGQQVTLSCSPISGHRSVSWYQQTPGQGLQFLFEYFSETQRNKGNFPGRFSGRQFSNSRSEMNVSTLELGDSALYLCASSWAPGELFFGEGSRLTVL.